This entry lists 18 T cell receptor beta chains sequenced from one sample in a study of shared clonotypes between healthy human individuals. Clones were sequenced by immunoSEQ multiplex PCR, and TCRdb holds only the in-frame ones, with some missing. The sample comprises over 1.5 million clones, 95% to 99% of which are singletons, and about 0.45% rests with the top ten. Sequenced: naive CD4+ T cells sorted from blood. This sample's subset: CD45RA+ positively selected. The receptors were gathered from a man younger than 45 in good health.

The rearrangement links TRBV14 to TRBJ1-2, with D hard to call. Germline values: CDR1 SGHDN, CDR2 FVKESK. Between the trimmed V and J ends, which lost 3 bases and 3 bases, there was a span of 8 bases. This CDR3 region has 13 residues. The CDR3, as DNA: TGTGCCAGCAGCCATGACGATCACTATGGCTACACCTTC. Encoded protein: CASSHDDHYGYTF.

The chain recombines TRBV18 with TRBJ2-7, with 7 bases fitting TRBD1. The CDR3 runs to 15 residues. CDR1 and CDR2 from the germline V gene are KGHSH and LQKENI. Unmatched junction bases numbered 10, after V lost 5 bases and J lost 3 bases. The CDR3 DNA reads as TGTGCCAGCTCATTGTTCTTGGGACAGTTCTACGAGCAGTACTTC. As protein: CASSLFLGQFYEQYF.

V and J are TRBV11-3 and TRBJ1-1; D remains unclear. CDR1 is SGHNT, CDR2 YENEEA, per germline. The CDR3 covers 12 residues. The V gene lost 5 bases and the J gene lost 5 bases, with 9 bases spanning the gap. This CDR3 reads CASSPRGTEAFF. The CDR3, as DNA: TGTGCCAGCAGCCCCCGAGGGACTGAAGCTTTCTTT.

The chain couples TRBV28 to TRBJ2-1; D remains unclear. The CDR3 has 9 residues. Germline V lookup: CDR1 MDHEN, CDR2 SYDVKM. Deletions cut 8 bases from V and 12 bases from J, with 8 bases between. The CDR3 spells CASQSGQFF. The CDR3, as DNA: TGTGCCAGCCAAAGTGGGCAGTTCTTC. Full variable domain (rest looked up from reference TRBV28 and TRBJ2-1): DVKVTQSSRYLVKRTGEKVFLECVQDMDHENMFWYRQDPGLGLRLIYFSYDVKMKEKGDIPEGYSVSREKKERFSLILESASTNQTSMYLCASQSGQFFGPGTRLTVL.

The chain recombines TRBV5-4 with TRBJ1-1, with TRBD1 as a possible D gene (5 bases). The CDR3 totals 15 residues. Trimming left V 6 bases short and J 2 bases short, with 17 bases between. Germline CDR1 reads SGHNT; CDR2 reads YYREEE (reference sequence). In nucleotides, the CDR3 is TGTGCCAGCACCTTTGGCGGCAGGGCTAACACTGAAGCTTTCTTT. As protein: CASTFGGRANTEAFF.

This chain connects TRBV5-1 to TRBJ1-2; TRBD1 is a possible D gene (6 bases). Germline V CDR1 and CDR2: SGHRS, YFSETQ. V lost 4 bases, J lost 9 bases, and 19 bases lay in between. This CDR3 is built from 14 residues. The CDR3 sequence: CASSQYAGQNRYTF. In DNA form, the CDR3 reads TGCGCCAGCAGCCAGTACGCTGGACAGAATCGCTACACCTTC.

The chain recombines TRBV28 with TRBJ2-2, with TRBD1 identical over 10 bases. The CDR3 loop spans 13 amino acids. CDR1 MDHEN and CDR2 SYDVKM come from the germline V gene. The ends lost 8 bases at V and 7 bases at J; junction bases unmatched: 4. In DNA, the CDR3 is TGTGCCAGCGGGACAGGGGCTAGCGGGGAGCTGTTTTTT. Protein product: CASGTGASGELFF. Based on the CDR3 plus reference TRBV28 and TRBJ2-2, the full variable domain is DVKVTQSSRYLVKRTGEKVFLECVQDMDHENMFWYRQDPGLGLRLIYFSYDVKMKEKGDIPEGYSVSREKKERFSLILESASTNQTSMYLCASGTGASGELFFGEGSRLTVL.

V is TRBV11-3 and J is TRBJ2-6; D is perhaps TRBD2 (6 bases). The CDR3 contains 16 residues. V lost 5 bases and J lost 0, with 11 bases in between. The germline CDR1 and CDR2 sequences are SGHNT and YENEEA. The CDR3 is CASSRGLASGANVLTF. CDR3 nucleotide sequence: TGTGCCAGCAGCCGGGGACTCGCCTCTGGGGCCAACGTCCTGACTTTC.

This chain uses TRBV7-8 with TRBJ2-6; 10 bases are shared with TRBD1. With V trimmed by 6 bases and J by 4 bases, 6 bases remained unmatched. Germline values: CDR1 SGHVS, CDR2 FQNEAQ. This CDR3 comprises 16 residues. For the CDR3, the DNA is TGTGCCAGCAGGACCGGGACAGGGGCGGGGGCCAACGTCCTGACTTTC. Protein sequence: CASRTGTGAGANVLTF. The whole variable domain, filled in from reference TRBV7-8 and TRBJ2-6, reads GAGVSQSPRYKVAKRGQDVALRCDPISGHVSLFWYQQALGQGPEFLTYFQNEAQLDKSGLPSDRFFAERPEGSVSTLKIQRTQQEDSAVYLCASRTGTGAGANVLTFGAGSRLTVL.

Concerning this clone: This same CDR3 is encoded by further DNA sequences in the sample. This chain connects TRBV5-6 to TRBJ2-7, with D possibly TRBD1 on 5 matching bases. This CDR3 has 12 residues. Trimming stripped 4 bases from V and 4 bases from J, with 9 bases between. Germline V gene sequence: CDR1 SGHDT, CDR2 YYEEEE. CDR3 region: CASSRTSYEQYF. In DNA form, the CDR3 reads TGTGCCAGCAGCAGGACAAGTTACGAGCAGTACTTC. Full variable domain (remainder filled in from reference TRBV5-6 and TRBJ2-7): DAGVTQSPTHLIKTRGQQVTLRCSPKSGHDTVSWYQQALGQGPQFIFQYYEEEERQRGNFPDRFSGHQFPNYSSELNVNALLLGDSALYLCASSRTSYEQYFGPGTRLTVT.

The chain is built from TRBV30 and TRBJ2-5; tentative D call: TRBD2 (6 bases). V lost 0 bases, J lost 4 bases, and 12 bases lay in between. The V gene's germline CDR1 is GTSNPN and CDR2 SVGIG (reference sequence). The CDR3 runs to 14 residues. In DNA form, the CDR3 reads TGTGCCTGGAGTGTGGGGGGAGTAGTAGAGACCCAGTACTTC. Translated: CAWSVGGVVETQYF.

The J gene is TRBJ2-7, the V gene TRBV19, with D tentatively TRBD1 or TRBD2 (5 bases each). This CDR3 spans 12 amino acids. The V end lost 6 bases, the J end lost 6 bases, and 12 bases lay between the germline ends. From germline, CDR1 is LNHDA and CDR2 SQIVND (reference sequence). The CDR3 coding sequence is TGTGCCAGTAGGGGCAGGGAGTTCGAGCAGTACTTC. Amino acids: CASRGREFEQYF.

This chain connects TRBV27 to TRBJ2-2; no firm D call. This CDR3 spans 15 amino acids. Germline V lookup: CDR1 MNHEY, CDR2 SMNVEV (reference sequence). V lost 5 bases and J 7 bases, leaving 17 bases between the germline ends. The CDR3 DNA reads as TGTGCCAGCAGTCCCGAACATACTTTCGGCGGGGAGCTGTTTTTT. This encodes CASSPEHTFGGELFF.

This sequence joins TRBV28 and TRBJ2-7; TRBD2 agrees at 7 bases. CDR1 and CDR2 from the germline V gene are MDHEN and SYDVKM. The CDR3 spans 13 residues. Germline trimming cut 11 bases from V and 1 base from J; bases unmatched to any gene: 8. The CDR3 DNA reads TGTGCCTCAGCCCGGGGGGAGTCCTACGAGCAGTACTTC. This translates into CASARGESYEQYF.

In nucleotides, the CDR3 is TGTGCCAGCAGCTTTGGGGACTTTTATGGGGGTTACAATGAGCAGTTCTTC. Protein: CASSFGDFYGGYNEQFF. The J gene is TRBJ2-1, the V gene TRBV7-2; possible D gene TRBD2, 6 bases. CDR3 size: 17 residues. Germline values: CDR1 SGHTA, CDR2 FQGNSA. Trimming pared 3 bases from V and 4 bases from J, leaving 19 bases between.

The CDR3 loop reads CASSLQEQNTEAFF. The CDR3 nucleotides are TGTGCCAGCAGTCTTCAGGAACAGAACACTGAAGCTTTCTTT. This chain connects TRBV6-5 to TRBJ1-1; D is undetermined. In germline, CDR1 is MNHEY, CDR2 SVGAGI. The CDR3 consists of 14 residues. Trimming stripped 5 bases from V and 1 base from J, with 11 bases between.

With regard to this clone: Other DNA sequences in this sample translate to the same CDR3. This sequence joins TRBV6-5 and TRBJ2-7; D may be TRBD1 (5 bases). The CDR3 is 14 amino acids. V gave up 3 bases and J gave up 0 bases, with 9 bases separating them. Per the germline V gene, CDR1 is MNHEY and CDR2 is SVGAGI. The CDR3 bases are TGTGCCAGCAGTTATACAGGTTTCTCCTACGAGCAGTACTTC. Translating it yields CASSYTGFSYEQYF.

V is TRBV19 and J is TRBJ1-4; D is ambiguous. Germline V gives CDR1 LNHDA, CDR2 SQIVND (reference sequence). The CDR3 is 14 residues long. Trimming cost V 3 bases and J 8 bases, with 13 bases left between them. The CDR3 sequence is CASSMGAGSEKLFF. In nucleotides, the CDR3 is TGTGCCAGTAGTATGGGCGCGGGATCCGAAAAACTGTTTTTT.